Reported below is one TCR beta chain. Its target is unknown. This sample stems from a study of early T cells in non-severe SARS-CoV-2 infection. The overall study: Chains stayed unpaired after sequencing of bulk RNA from unsorted whole blood.

CDR3 length: 12 amino acids. The ends were cut back, 0 bases at V and 6 bases at J, with 7 bases in the middle. The germline gives CDR1 DFQATT, CDR2 SNEGSKA (reference sequence). cDNA molecules, individually, were tagged with unique molecular identifiers. TCRdb reanalysed the 5' RACE reads using MiXCR and keeps one entry per CDR3 protein. The sample lists more than 65,000 distinct CDR3 sequences, approximately 14% occurring once. Study-level findings and limits: Anti-spike CD8 responses were favored in VDJdb matching, and private and CD4 specificities were missed.

This specimen was whole blood, taken at baseline. The TCR comes from an adult who was a healthcare worker with PCR-confirmed SARS-CoV-2 infection or an uninfected control (not recorded which). This chain uses TRBV20-1 with TRBJ2-3; D not certain. CDR3 region: CSARESLDTQYF. For the CDR3, the DNA is TGCAGTGCTAGAGAGAGTCTGGATACGCAGTATTTT.